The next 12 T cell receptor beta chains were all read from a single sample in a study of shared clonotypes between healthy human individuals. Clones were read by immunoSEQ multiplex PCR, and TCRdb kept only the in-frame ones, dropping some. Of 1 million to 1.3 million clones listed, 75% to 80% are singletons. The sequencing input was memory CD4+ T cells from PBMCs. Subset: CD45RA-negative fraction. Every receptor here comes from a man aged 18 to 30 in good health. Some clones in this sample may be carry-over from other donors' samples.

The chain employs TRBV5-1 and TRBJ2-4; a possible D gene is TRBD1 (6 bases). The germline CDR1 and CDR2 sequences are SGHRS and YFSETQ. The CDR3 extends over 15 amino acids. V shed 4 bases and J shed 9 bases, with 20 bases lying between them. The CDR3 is CASSPDPAGASIQYF. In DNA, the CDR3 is TGCGCCAGCAGCCCCGACCCCGCAGGGGCGAGCATTCAGTACTTC.

The CDR3 DNA reads as TGCGCCAGCAGCTTGGGTCAGCGGGAGTCTTACGAGCAGTACTTC. Its translation: CASSLGQRESYEQYF. The V call is TRBV5-1, the J call TRBJ2-7; 8 nucleotides agree with TRBD2. The CDR3 has 15 amino acids. Trimming at V came to 0 bases and at J to 4 bases, leaving 6 bases not matched to a gene. CDR1 is SGHRS, CDR2 YFSETQ, per germline.

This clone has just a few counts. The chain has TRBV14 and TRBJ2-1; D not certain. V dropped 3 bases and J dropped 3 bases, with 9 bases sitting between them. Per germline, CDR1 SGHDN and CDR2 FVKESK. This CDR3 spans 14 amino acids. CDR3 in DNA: TGTGCCAGCAGCCATCAGCTAATCTACAATGAGCAGTTCTTC. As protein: CASSHQLIYNEQFF.

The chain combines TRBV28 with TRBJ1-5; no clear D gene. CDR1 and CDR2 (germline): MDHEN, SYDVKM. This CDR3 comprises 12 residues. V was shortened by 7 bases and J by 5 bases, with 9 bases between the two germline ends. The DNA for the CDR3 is TGTGCCAGCAATGGCTTGCATCAGCCCCAGCATTTT. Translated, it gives CASNGLHQPQHF.

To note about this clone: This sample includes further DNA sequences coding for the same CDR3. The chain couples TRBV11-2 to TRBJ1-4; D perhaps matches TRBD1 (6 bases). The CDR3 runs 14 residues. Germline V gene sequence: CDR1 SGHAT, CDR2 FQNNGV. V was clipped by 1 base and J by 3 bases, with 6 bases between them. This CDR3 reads CASSLGQANEKLFF. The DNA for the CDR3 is TGTGCCAGCAGCTTAGGACAGGCTAATGAAAAACTGTTTTTT.

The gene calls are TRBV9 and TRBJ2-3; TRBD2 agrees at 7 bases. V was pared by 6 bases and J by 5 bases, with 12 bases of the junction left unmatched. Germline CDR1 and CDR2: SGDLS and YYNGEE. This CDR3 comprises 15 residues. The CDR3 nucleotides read TGTGCCAGCACTCGGGGAGGGCCGATAAAAGATACGCAGTATTTT. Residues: CASTRGGPIKDTQYF.

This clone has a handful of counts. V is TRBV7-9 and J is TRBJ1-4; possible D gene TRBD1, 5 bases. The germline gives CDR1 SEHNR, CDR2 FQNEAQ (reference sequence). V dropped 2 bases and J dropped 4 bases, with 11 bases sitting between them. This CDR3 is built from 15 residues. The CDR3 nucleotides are TGTGCCAGCAGCTTATATGTGGGGGTTAATGAAAAACTGTTTTTT. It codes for CASSLYVGVNEKLFF.

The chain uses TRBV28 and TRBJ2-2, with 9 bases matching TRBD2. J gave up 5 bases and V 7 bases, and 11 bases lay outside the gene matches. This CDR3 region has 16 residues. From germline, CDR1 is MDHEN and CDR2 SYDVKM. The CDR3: CASTRPGLATTGELFF. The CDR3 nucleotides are TGTGCCAGCACCCGACCGGGACTAGCAACGACCGGGGAGCTGTTTTTT.

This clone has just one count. CDR3 sequence reads: CASTTLAGADSEQYF. The CDR3 nucleotides are TGCGCCAGCACTACCCTAGCGGGAGCTGATAGCGAGCAGTACTTC. This chain connects TRBV5-1 to TRBJ2-7; 10 bases align to TRBD2. The CDR3 length is 15 residues. CDR1 is SGHRS and CDR2 is YFSETQ in the germline V gene. The trim removed 6 bases at V and 6 bases at J, leaving 12 bases unmatched.

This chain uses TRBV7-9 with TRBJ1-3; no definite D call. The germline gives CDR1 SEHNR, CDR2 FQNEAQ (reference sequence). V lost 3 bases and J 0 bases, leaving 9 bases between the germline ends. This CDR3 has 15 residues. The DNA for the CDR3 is TGTGCCAGCAGCTTCCGGGAAATCTCTGGAAACACCATATATTTT. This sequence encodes CASSFREISGNTIYF.

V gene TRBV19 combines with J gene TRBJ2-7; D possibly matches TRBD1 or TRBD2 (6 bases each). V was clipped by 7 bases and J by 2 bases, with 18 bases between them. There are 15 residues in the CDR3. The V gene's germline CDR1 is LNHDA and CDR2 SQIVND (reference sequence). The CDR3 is CASKLGGGLPYEQYF. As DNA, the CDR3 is TGTGCCAGTAAACTCGGGGGCGGCTTACCCTACGAGCAGTACTTC. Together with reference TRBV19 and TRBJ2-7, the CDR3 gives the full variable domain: DGGITQSPKYLFRKEGQNVTLSCEQNLNHDAMYWYRQDPGQGLRLIYYSQIVNDFQKGDIAEGYSVSREKKESFPLTVTSAQKNPTAFYLCASKLGGGLPYEQYFGPGTRLTVT.

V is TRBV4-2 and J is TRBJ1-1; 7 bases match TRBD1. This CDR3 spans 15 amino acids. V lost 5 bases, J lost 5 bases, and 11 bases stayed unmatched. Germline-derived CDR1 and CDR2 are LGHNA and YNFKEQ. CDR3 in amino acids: CASSAPGAGGTEAFF. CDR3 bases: TGTGCCAGCAGCGCCCCCGGGGCAGGGGGGACTGAAGCTTTCTTT.